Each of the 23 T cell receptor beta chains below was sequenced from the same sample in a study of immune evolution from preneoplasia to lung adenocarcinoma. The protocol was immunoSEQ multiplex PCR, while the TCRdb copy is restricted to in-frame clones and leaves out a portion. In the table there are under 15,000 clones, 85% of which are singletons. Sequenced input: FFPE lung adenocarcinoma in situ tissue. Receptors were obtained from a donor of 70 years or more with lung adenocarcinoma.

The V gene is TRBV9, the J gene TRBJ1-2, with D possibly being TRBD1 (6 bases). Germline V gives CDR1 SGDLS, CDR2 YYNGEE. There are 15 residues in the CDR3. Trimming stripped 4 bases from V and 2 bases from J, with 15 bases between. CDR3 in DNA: TGTGCCAGCAGCCCAGACCCCGACAGGAACTATGGCTACACCTTC. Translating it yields CASSPDPDRNYGYTF.

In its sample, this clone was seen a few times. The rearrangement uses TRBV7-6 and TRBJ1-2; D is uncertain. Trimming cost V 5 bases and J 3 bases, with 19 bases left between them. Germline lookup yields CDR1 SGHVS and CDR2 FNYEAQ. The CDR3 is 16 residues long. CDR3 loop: CASSRKNSQRYYGYTF. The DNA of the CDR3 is TGTGCCAGCAGCCGGAAAAACTCGCAGAGATACTATGGCTACACCTTC.

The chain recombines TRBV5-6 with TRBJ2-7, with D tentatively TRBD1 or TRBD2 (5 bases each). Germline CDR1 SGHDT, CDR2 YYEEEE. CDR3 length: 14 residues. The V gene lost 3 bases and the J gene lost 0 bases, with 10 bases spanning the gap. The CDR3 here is CASSWDPNSYEQYF. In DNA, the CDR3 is TGTGCCAGCAGCTGGGACCCCAACTCCTACGAGCAGTACTTC.

DNA of the CDR3: TGTGCCTTCCAACCCGGGGGGCGAGGTGCAACTAATGAAAAACTGTTTTTT. Translating gives CAFQPGGRGATNEKLFF. The chain has TRBV30 and TRBJ1-4; D possibly corresponds to TRBD1 (6 bases). With 7 bases removed from V and 0 bases from J, the gap between germline ends came to 21 bases. Germline assignment: CDR1 GTSNPN and CDR2 SVGIG (reference sequence). The CDR3 sequence is 17 residues long.

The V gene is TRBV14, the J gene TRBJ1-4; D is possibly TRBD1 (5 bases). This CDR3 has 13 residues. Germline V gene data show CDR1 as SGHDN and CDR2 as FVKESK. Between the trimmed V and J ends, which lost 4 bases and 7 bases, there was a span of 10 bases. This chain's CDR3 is CASSPRVGEKLFF. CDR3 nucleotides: TGTGCCAGCAGCCCCAGGGTTGGTGAAAAACTGTTTTTT.

CDR3 sequence reads: CASSPRQPNEAFF. The CDR3 coding sequence is TGTGCCAGCTCACCACGGCAGCCCAATGAAGCTTTCTTT. V and J are TRBV18 and TRBJ1-1; D gene unclear. Germline V lookup: CDR1 KGHSH, CDR2 LQKENI. Trimming cost V 1 base and J 7 bases, with 10 bases left between them. The CDR3 is 13 amino acids. The complete variable domain, with remaining parts taken from reference TRBV18 and TRBJ1-1, reads NAGVMQNPRHLVRRRGQEARLRCSPMKGHSHVYWYRQLPEEGLKFMVYLQKENIIDESGMPKERFSAEFPKEGPSILRIQQVVRGDSAAYFCASSPRQPNEAFFGQGTRLTVV.

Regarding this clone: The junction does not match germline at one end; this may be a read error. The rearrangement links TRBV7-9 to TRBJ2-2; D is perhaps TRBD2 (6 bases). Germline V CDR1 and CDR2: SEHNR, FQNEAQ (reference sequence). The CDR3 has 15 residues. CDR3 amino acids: CASSSGGSYTGELFF. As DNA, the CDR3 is TGTGCCAGCAGCTCCGGGGGAAGTTACACCGGGGAGTTGTTTTTT.

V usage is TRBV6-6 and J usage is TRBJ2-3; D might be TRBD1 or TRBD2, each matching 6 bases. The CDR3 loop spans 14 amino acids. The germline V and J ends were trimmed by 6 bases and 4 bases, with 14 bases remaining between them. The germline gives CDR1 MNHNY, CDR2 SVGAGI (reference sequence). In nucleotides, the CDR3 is TGTGCCAGCAGCGCAGGGGAGGTAGCAGATACGCAGTATTTT. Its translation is CASSAGEVADTQYF.

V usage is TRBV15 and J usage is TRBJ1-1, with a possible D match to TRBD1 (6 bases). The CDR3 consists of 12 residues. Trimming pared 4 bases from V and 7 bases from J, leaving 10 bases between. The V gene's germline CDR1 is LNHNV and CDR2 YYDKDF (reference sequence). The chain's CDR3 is CATSKNRVEAFF. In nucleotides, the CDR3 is TGTGCCACCAGCAAAAACAGGGTTGAAGCTTTCTTT.

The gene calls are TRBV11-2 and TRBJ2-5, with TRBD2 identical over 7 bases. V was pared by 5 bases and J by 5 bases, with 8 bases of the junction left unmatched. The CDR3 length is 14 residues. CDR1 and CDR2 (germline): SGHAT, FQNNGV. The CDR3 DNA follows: TGTGCCAGCAGCCCTCGGCGGGGGTGGGAGACCCAGTACTTC. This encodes CASSPRRGWETQYF.

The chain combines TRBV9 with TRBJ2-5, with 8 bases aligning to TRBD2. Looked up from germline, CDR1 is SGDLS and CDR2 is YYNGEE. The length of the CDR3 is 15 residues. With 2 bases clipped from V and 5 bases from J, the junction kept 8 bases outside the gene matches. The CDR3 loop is CASSVRSGSGETQYF. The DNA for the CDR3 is TGTGCCAGCAGCGTTAGGAGCGGGAGCGGTGAGACCCAGTACTTC.

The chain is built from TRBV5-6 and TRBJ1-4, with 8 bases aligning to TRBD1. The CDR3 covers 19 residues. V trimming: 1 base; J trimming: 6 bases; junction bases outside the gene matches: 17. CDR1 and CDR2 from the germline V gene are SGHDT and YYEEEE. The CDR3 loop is CASSLKGSLSRGRYEKLFF. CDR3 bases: TGTGCCAGCAGCTTGAAGGGTAGCCTCTCCAGGGGGCGGTATGAAAAACTGTTTTTT.

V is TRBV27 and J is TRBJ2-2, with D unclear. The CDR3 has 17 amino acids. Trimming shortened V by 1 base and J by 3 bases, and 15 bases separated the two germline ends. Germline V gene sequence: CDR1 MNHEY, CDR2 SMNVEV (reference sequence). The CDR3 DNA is TGTGCCAGCAGTTTATATTTTGGTTCGCTCGACACCGGGGAGCTGTTTTTT. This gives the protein CASSLYFGSLDTGELFF.

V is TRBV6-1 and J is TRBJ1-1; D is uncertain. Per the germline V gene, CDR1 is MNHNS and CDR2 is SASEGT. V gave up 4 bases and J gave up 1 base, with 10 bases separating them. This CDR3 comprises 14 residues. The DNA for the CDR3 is TGTGCCAGCAGTGCCCCCGGGCAGAACACTGAAGCTTTCTTT. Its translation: CASSAPGQNTEAFF.

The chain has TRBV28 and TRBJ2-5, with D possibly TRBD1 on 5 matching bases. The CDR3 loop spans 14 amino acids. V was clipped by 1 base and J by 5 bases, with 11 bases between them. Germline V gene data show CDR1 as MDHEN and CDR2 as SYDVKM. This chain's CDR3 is CASSLYGRAETQYF. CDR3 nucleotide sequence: TGTGCCAGCAGTTTATATGGCAGGGCGGAGACCCAGTACTTC.

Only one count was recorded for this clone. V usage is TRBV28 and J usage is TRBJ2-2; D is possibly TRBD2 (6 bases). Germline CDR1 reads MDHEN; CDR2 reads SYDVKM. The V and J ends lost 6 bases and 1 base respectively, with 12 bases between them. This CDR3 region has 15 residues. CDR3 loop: CASSSPGENTGELFF. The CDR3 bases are TGTGCCAGCAGCTCCCCGGGGGAGAACACCGGGGAGCTGTTTTTT.

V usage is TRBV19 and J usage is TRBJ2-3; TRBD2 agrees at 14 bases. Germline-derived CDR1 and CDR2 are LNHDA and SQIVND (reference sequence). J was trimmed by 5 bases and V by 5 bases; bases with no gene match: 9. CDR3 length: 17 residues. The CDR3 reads CASSHGTSGSRGDTQYF. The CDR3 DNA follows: TGTGCCAGTAGTCACGGGACTAGCGGGAGTCGAGGAGATACGCAGTATTTT.

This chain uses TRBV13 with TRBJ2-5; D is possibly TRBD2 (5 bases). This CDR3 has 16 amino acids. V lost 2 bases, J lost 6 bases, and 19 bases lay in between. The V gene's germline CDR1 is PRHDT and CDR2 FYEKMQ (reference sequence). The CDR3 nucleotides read TGTGCCAGCAGCTTAAATCATTTAAGCGGACGACAGACCCAGTACTTC. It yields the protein CASSLNHLSGRQTQYF.

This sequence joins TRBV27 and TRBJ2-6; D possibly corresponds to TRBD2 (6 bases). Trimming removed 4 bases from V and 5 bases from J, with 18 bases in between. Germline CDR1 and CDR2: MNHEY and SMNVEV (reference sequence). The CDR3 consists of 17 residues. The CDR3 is CASSSDWGGFRANVLTF. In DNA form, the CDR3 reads TGTGCCAGCAGTTCCGACTGGGGAGGTTTCAGGGCCAACGTCCTGACTTTC.

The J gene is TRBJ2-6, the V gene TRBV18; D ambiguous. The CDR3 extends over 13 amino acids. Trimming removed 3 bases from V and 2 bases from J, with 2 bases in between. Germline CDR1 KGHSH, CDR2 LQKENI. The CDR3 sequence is CASSPAGANVLTF. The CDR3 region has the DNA TGTGCCAGCTCACCTGCTGGGGCCAACGTCCTGACTTTC.

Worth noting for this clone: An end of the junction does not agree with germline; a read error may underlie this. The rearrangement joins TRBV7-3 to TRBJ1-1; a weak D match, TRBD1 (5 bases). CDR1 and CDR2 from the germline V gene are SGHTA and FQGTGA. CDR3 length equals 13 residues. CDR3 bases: TGTGTCAGCAGCTTGGGGGGAGGTACTGAAGCTTTCTTT. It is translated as CVSSLGGGTEAFF. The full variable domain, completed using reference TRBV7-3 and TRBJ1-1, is GAGVSQTPSNKVTEKGKYVELRCDPISGHTALYWYRQSLGQGPEFLIYFQGTGAADDSGLPNDRFFAVRPEGSVSTLKIQRTERGDSAVYLCVSSLGGGTEAFFGQGTRLTVV.

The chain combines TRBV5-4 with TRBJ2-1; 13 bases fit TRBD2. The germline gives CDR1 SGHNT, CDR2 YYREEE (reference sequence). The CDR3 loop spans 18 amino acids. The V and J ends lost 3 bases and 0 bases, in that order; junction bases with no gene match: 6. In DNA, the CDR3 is TGTGCCAGCAGCTCCGGACTAGCGGGAGAGAGCTCCTACAATGAGCAGTTCTTC. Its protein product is CASSSGLAGESSYNEQFF.

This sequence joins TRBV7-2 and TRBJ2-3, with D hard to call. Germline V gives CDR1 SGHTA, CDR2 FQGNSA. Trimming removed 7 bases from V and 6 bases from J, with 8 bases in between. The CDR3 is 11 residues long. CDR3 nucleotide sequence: TGTGCCAGCACCACTTTTGATACGCAGTATTTT. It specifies CASTTFDTQYF. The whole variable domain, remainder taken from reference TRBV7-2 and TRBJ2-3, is GAGVSQSPSNKVTEKGKDVELRCDPISGHTALYWYRQSLGQGLEFLIYFQGNSAPDKSGLPSDRFSAERTGGSVSTLTIQRTQQEDSAVYLCASTTFDTQYFGPGTRLTVL.